Below, 16 T cell receptor beta chains from the same sample are listed, as sequenced in a study of OX40 agonist ivuxolimab in advanced cancers. Sequenced by immunoSEQ multiplex PCR; TCRdb stores in-frame clones only, minus some. Of approximately 15,000 clones detected, about 76% appear once; the ten largest clones hold just over 35%. The sample in question was CD4+ or CD8+ T cells sorted from blood, obtained in a trial of the OX40 agonist ivuxolimab. These receptors were taken from an adult with an advanced solid tumor such as melanoma, head and neck, liver or kidney cancer.

This clone was recorded once. The rearrangement links TRBV19 to TRBJ1-5, with 7 bases lining up with TRBD1. V lost 3 bases, J lost 0 bases, and 8 bases stayed unmatched. Germline CDR1 is LNHDA and CDR2 is SQIVND (reference sequence). The CDR3 spans 17 residues. The CDR3 coding sequence is TGTGCCAGTAGTATCGGGACAGCTAGGTCTAGCAATCAGCCCCAGCATTTT. It specifies CASSIGTARSSNQPQHF. The variable domain in full, with the rest retrieved from reference TRBV19 and TRBJ1-5, is DGGITQSPKYLFRKEGQNVTLSCEQNLNHDAMYWYRQDPGQGLRLIYYSQIVNDFQKGDIAEGYSVSREKKESFPLTVTSAQKNPTAFYLCASSIGTARSSNQPQHFGDGTRLSIL.

The chain couples TRBV4-1 to TRBJ2-3; D remains ambiguous. The CDR3 is made up of 15 amino acids. Germline loops: CDR1 MGHRA, CDR2 YSYEKL. Trimming shortened V by 0 bases and J by 2 bases, and 9 bases separated the two germline ends. The CDR3 sequence: CASSQDWRFTDTQYF. DNA of the CDR3: TGCGCCAGCAGCCAAGATTGGCGGTTCACAGATACGCAGTATTTT.

This sequence joins TRBV20-1 and TRBJ1-5; D possibly corresponds to TRBD1 (5 bases). This CDR3 is built from 11 residues. The germline CDR1 and CDR2 sequences are DFQATT and SNEGSKA (reference sequence). Deletions cut 1 base from V and 11 bases from J, with 9 bases between. In nucleotides, the CDR3 is TGCAGTGCTAGAGGTGGGGGGACCCAGCATTTT. It codes for CSARGGGTQHF.

This clone has only a few counts. The chain employs TRBV30 and TRBJ2-7; a possible D gene is TRBD1 (6 bases). The germline V and J ends were trimmed by 2 bases and 3 bases, with 11 bases remaining between them. The CDR3 consists of 13 residues. Germline assignment: CDR1 GTSNPN and CDR2 SVGIG (reference sequence). DNA of the CDR3: TGTGCCTGGAGTCCGGGACAAGACTACGAGCAGTACTTC. Translated, it gives CAWSPGQDYEQYF.

This chain's CDR3 is CASSVDRGNYEQYF. CDR3 in DNA: TGTGCCAGCAGCGTTGACAGGGGCAACTACGAGCAGTACTTC. This chain uses TRBV9 with TRBJ2-7; 8 bases are shared with TRBD1. Germline CDR1 is SGDLS and CDR2 is YYNGEE. Losses at the gene ends were 2 bases for V and 3 bases for J; bases not matched to a gene: 4. The CDR3 runs to 14 residues.

V usage is TRBV6-6 and J usage is TRBJ1-3; D possibly corresponds to TRBD1 (6 bases). Trimming took 5 bases from V and 1 from J, leaving 9 bases between them. The CDR3 sequence is 14 residues long. The germline V gene has CDR1 MNHNY and CDR2 SVGAGI (reference sequence). CDR3 nucleotides: TGTGCCAGCAGTGCCAGGGGTTCTGGAAACACCATATATTTT. It is translated as CASSARGSGNTIYF.

The CDR3 region is CASSQEVVGLAGVYEQYF. The CDR3 nucleotides are TGCGCCAGCAGCCAAGAAGTGGTGGGACTAGCGGGGGTTTACGAGCAGTACTTC. The chain is built from TRBV4-3 and TRBJ2-7; 14 bases line up with TRBD2. The CDR3 sequence is 18 residues long. Germline CDR1 reads LGHNA; CDR2 reads YSLEER. V lost 0 bases and J lost 4; bases outside the gene matches: 8.

The V call is TRBV11-3, the J call TRBJ2-1; D perhaps matches TRBD2 (5 bases). Germline V gives CDR1 SGHNT, CDR2 YENEEA. Trimming took 1 base from V and 9 from J, leaving 13 bases between them. The CDR3 sequence is 14 residues long. The CDR3, as DNA: TGTGCCAGCAGCTTAGCCAGTAGCGCACGTGAGCAGTTCTTC. Encoded protein: CASSLASSAREQFF.

The rearrangement joins TRBV4-1 to TRBJ1-2; D is unclear. V was clipped by 0 bases and J by 8 bases, with 10 bases between them. Germline values: CDR1 MGHRA, CDR2 YSYEKL. The CDR3 covers 13 residues. As DNA, the CDR3 is TGCGCCAGCAGCCAAGACCTGTTAGGAGGCTACACCTTC. Encoded protein: CASSQDLLGGYTF.

The CDR3 sequence is CASSLWRGEDPYF. In nucleotides, the CDR3 is TGTGCCAGCAGCTTATGGAGGGGGGAGGATCCGTATTTT. The chain couples TRBV11-2 to TRBJ2-3; either TRBD1 or TRBD2 may fit D (6 bases each). This CDR3 comprises 13 residues. Germline lookup yields CDR1 SGHAT and CDR2 FQNNGV. With 2 bases removed from V and 14 bases from J, the gap between germline ends came to 17 bases.

This clone is termed medium-sized. The J gene is TRBJ2-7, the V gene TRBV19; D unclear. Germline CDR1 LNHDA, CDR2 SQIVND (reference sequence). With 3 bases removed from V and 2 bases from J, the gap between germline ends came to 8 bases. This CDR3 spans 13 amino acids. The CDR3 region is CASSIGGTYEQYF. The DNA for the CDR3 is TGTGCCAGTAGTATCGGCGGAACCTACGAGCAGTACTTC. The full variable domain, its missing parts supplied by reference TRBV19 and TRBJ2-7, is DGGITQSPKYLFRKEGQNVTLSCEQNLNHDAMYWYRQDPGQGLRLIYYSQIVNDFQKGDIAEGYSVSREKKESFPLTVTSAQKNPTAFYLCASSIGGTYEQYFGPGTRLTVT.

V is TRBV27 and J is TRBJ2-3; D remains ambiguous. Germline CDR1 and CDR2: MNHEY and SMNVEV (reference sequence). The V and J ends lost 0 bases and 3 bases respectively, with 10 bases between them. The CDR3 runs 15 residues. The DNA of the CDR3 is TGTGCCAGCAGTTTATCGGTTAGTTCGACAGATACGCAGTATTTT. This encodes CASSLSVSSTDTQYF.

The chain links TRBV9 to TRBJ2-2; 9 bases map to TRBD1. The germline V gene has CDR1 SGDLS and CDR2 YYNGEE. Trimming took 3 bases from V and 2 from J; bases not matched to a gene: 2. The CDR3 totals 15 residues. CDR3 sequence (DNA): TGTGCCAGCAGCGGGACAGGGGACAACACCGGGGAGCTGTTTTTT. Its protein is CASSGTGDNTGELFF.

In this sample, this clone turned up once. This chain joins TRBV19 and TRBJ2-1; TRBD1 matches at 7 bases. The trim removed 3 bases at V and 5 bases at J, leaving 16 bases unmatched. This CDR3 has 18 residues. Germline CDR1 reads LNHDA; CDR2 reads SQIVND (reference sequence). As DNA, the CDR3 is TGTGCCAGTAGTATCGAGTTTTGGGGACAGCGCAAAAACAATGAGCAGTTCTTC. The encoded protein is CASSIEFWGQRKNNEQFF.

The chain couples TRBV28 to TRBJ2-1, with D perhaps TRBD1 or TRBD2 (5 bases each). Looked up from germline, CDR1 is MDHEN and CDR2 is SYDVKM. The CDR3 is made up of 20 amino acids. The V end was cut by 6 bases, the J end by 0 bases, with 27 bases between. CDR3 DNA: TGTGCCAGCAGCCCTACGCCGGGACCAAGCCAAATAAGCTCCTACAATGAGCAGTTCTTC. Protein sequence: CASSPTPGPSQISSYNEQFF.

The chain carries TRBV7-9 and TRBJ1-5; D uncertain. Trimming stripped 5 bases from V and 3 bases from J, with 11 bases between. CDR3 length equals 14 residues. Germline CDR1 reads SEHNR; CDR2 reads FQNEAQ (reference sequence). CDR3 bases: TGTGCCAGCAGCCTCGCACAGAACAATCAGCCCCAGCATTTT. Encoded protein: CASSLAQNNQPQHF.